A single sample is the source of the 21 T cell receptor beta chains below, sequenced in a study of blood T cell repertoires in COVID-19. Profiled with immunoSEQ multiplex PCR; TCRdb holds only in-frame clones, not every one. The sample consists of around 320,000 clones, over 90% of them appearing once. Sequenced: PBMCs or T cells enriched from blood (not recorded which). The source is a woman aged 25 to 39 who had been exposed to COVID-19.

The chain is built from TRBV7-2 and TRBJ1-3, with D unclear. V dropped 8 bases and J dropped 4 bases, with 18 bases sitting between them. Germline lookup yields CDR1 SGHTA and CDR2 FQGNSA. The CDR3 length is 15 residues. Written as DNA, the CDR3 is TGTGCCAGCCGGAAGGAGGGAGCGTGGGGAAACACCATATATTTT. Its protein product is CASRKEGAWGNTIYF. The variable domain in full, completed from reference TRBV7-2 and TRBJ1-3, reads GAGVSQSPSNKVTEKGKDVELRCDPISGHTALYWYRQSLGQGLEFLIYFQGNSAPDKSGLPSDRFSAERTGGSVSTLTIQRTQQEDSAVYLCASRKEGAWGNTIYFGEGSWLTVV.

V is TRBV12-3 or TRBV12-4 and J is TRBJ2-5; D unclear. CDR3 length: 11 residues. Trimming stripped 4 bases from V and 5 bases from J, with 5 bases between. The CDR3 nucleotides are TGTGCCAGCAGTTACTCGGAGACCCAGTACTTC. It is translated as CASSYSETQYF.

DNA for the CDR3: TGTGCCAGCAGCCGACTCGGGACAGCTAACTCTGGAAACACCATATATTTT. Its translation is CASSRLGTANSGNTIYF. This sequence joins TRBV4-2 and TRBJ1-3; 7 bases match TRBD1. The CDR3 loop spans 17 amino acids. Per the germline V gene, CDR1 is LGHNA and CDR2 is YNFKEQ. After removal of 4 bases from V and 0 bases from J, the junction contained 9 bases not matched to a gene.

V is TRBV6-5 and J is TRBJ1-2, with D unclear. CDR1 and CDR2 from the germline V gene are MNHEY and SVGAGI. V was cut by 8 bases and J by 4 bases, with 11 bases left in between. The CDR3 consists of 12 residues. CDR3 protein: CASELQSYGYTF. The CDR3 DNA follows: TGTGCCAGCGAGTTACAGAGCTATGGCTACACCTTC.

The chain combines TRBV7-8 with TRBJ2-7; 8 bases agree with TRBD1. The J segment lost 3 bases and the V segment lost 5 bases, leaving 6 bases of the junction unmatched. This CDR3 spans 14 amino acids. Germline CDR1 SGHVS, CDR2 FQNEAQ. CDR3 protein: CASSVWTGIYEQYF. Written as DNA, the CDR3 is TGTGCCAGCAGCGTTTGGACAGGGATCTACGAGCAGTACTTC.

The J gene is TRBJ1-5, the V gene TRBV19, with 9 positions matching TRBD1. Per the germline V gene, CDR1 is LNHDA and CDR2 is SQIVND (reference sequence). V dropped 5 bases and J dropped 5; count of bases not matched to a gene: 7. The CDR3 spans 15 residues. Written as DNA, the CDR3 is TGTGCCAGTAGTTTCGGGACAGGGACGGATCAGCCCCAGCATTTT. Its translation is CASSFGTGTDQPQHF.

The chain combines TRBV12-3 or TRBV12-4 with TRBJ1-1; no reliable D call. With 6 bases removed from V and 10 bases from J, the gap between germline ends came to 12 bases. This CDR3 is 11 amino acids long. CDR3 nucleotides: TGTGCCAGCAGCCCCGGGTTAGGAGCTTTCTTT. Residues: CASSPGLGAFF.

There are a few counts of this clone. The gene calls are TRBV20-1 and TRBJ2-2, with D hard to call. The germline V and J ends were trimmed by 3 bases and 5 bases, with 16 bases remaining between them. Germline loops: CDR1 DFQATT, CDR2 SNEGSKA (reference sequence). The CDR3 consists of 15 residues. The CDR3 nucleotides read TGCAGTGCTAGTTTTAGTGGTCTACCAACCGGGGAGCTGTTTTTT. Protein: CSASFSGLPTGELFF.

The chain carries TRBV6-2 or TRBV6-3 and TRBJ2-1; 7 nucleotides match TRBD2. Germline V gene sequence: CDR1 MNHEY, CDR2 SVGEGT. The CDR3 contains 15 residues. V shed 2 bases and J 3 bases; nucleotides not matched to a gene: 4. The DNA of the CDR3 is TGTGCCAGCAGTTACGGTGGGGGGGACTACAATGAGCAGTTCTTC. Translating it yields CASSYGGGDYNEQFF.

The chain recombines TRBV12-3 or TRBV12-4 with TRBJ1-5, with TRBD1 as a possible D gene (5 bases). The CDR3 has 13 residues. V was shortened by 3 bases and J by 4 bases, with 7 bases between the two germline ends. CDR3 loop: CASSFAGNQPQHF. CDR3 bases: TGTGCCAGCAGTTTCGCAGGGAATCAGCCCCAGCATTTT.

The chain couples TRBV12-3 or TRBV12-4 to TRBJ2-1; the D gene is possibly TRBD1 (6 bases). The CDR3 covers 13 residues. Trimming shortened V by 5 bases and J by 5 bases, and 10 bases separated the two germline ends. The CDR3 region has the DNA TGTGCCAGCAGTACAGGACAGCACAATGAGCAGTTCTTC. Its protein is CASSTGQHNEQFF.

The V gene is TRBV24-1, the J gene TRBJ1-4; TRBD1 matches at 9 bases. The CDR3 is made up of 16 amino acids. The J segment lost 5 bases and the V segment lost 4 bases, leaving 7 bases of the junction unmatched. Germline-derived CDR1 and CDR2 are KGHDR and SFDVKD. The CDR3 spells CATSDGLGQGNEKLFF. The CDR3 bases are TGTGCCACCAGTGACGGTCTGGGACAGGGAAATGAAAAACTGTTTTTT.

The chain links TRBV9 to TRBJ1-3; no definite D call. CDR1 SGDLS and CDR2 YYNGEE come from the germline V gene. There are 14 residues in the CDR3. The ends were cut back, 2 bases at V and 0 bases at J, with 6 bases in the middle. The DNA of the CDR3 is TGTGCCAGCAGCGTCCCTTCCTCTGGAAACACCATATATTTT. It is translated as CASSVPSSGNTIYF.

The V and J genes are TRBV7-9 and TRBJ1-1, with 9 bases aligning to TRBD1. In germline, CDR1 is SEHNR, CDR2 FQNEAQ (reference sequence). This CDR3 spans 16 amino acids. Trimming cost V 2 bases and J 2 bases; bases outside gene matches: 6. The CDR3 spells CASSLLDRGFNTEAFF. DNA for the CDR3: TGTGCCAGCAGCTTACTGGACAGGGGTTTTAACACTGAAGCTTTCTTT.

The gene calls are TRBV4-3 and TRBJ2-4; D unclear. The ends were cut back, 0 bases at V and 1 base at J, with 16 bases in the middle. The CDR3 extends over 18 amino acids. CDR1 is LGHNA, CDR2 YSLEER, per germline. This chain's CDR3 is CASSQDLGSSVAKNIQYF. DNA for the CDR3: TGCGCCAGCAGCCAAGATCTGGGCAGCTCGGTGGCCAAAAACATTCAGTACTTC.

This chain joins TRBV20-1 and TRBJ1-2; D uncertain. Deletions cut 5 bases from V and 2 bases from J, with 3 bases between. This CDR3 region has 10 residues. Germline CDR1 reads DFQATT; CDR2 reads SNEGSKA (reference sequence). The CDR3 nucleotides read TGCAGTGCTCTAAACTATGGCTACACCTTC. Encoded protein: CSALNYGYTF.

This CDR3 reads CASSLSGTMNTEAFF. CDR3 bases: TGTGCCAGCAGTTTATCAGGGACTATGAACACTGAAGCTTTCTTT. The J gene is TRBJ1-1, the V gene TRBV27; the D gene is possibly TRBD1 (5 bases). The V end was cut by 0 bases, the J end by 0 bases, with 8 bases between. CDR3 length: 15 amino acids. Germline V gene data show CDR1 as MNHEY and CDR2 as SMNVEV (reference sequence).

This sequence joins TRBV18 and TRBJ1-4; D ambiguous. V was trimmed by 4 bases and J by 3 bases, leaving 12 bases between them. The CDR3 loop spans 15 amino acids. From germline, CDR1 is KGHSH and CDR2 LQKENI. The CDR3 DNA reads TGTGCCAGCTCACTCCACAGTTGGCCTAATGAAAAACTGTTTTTT. Its protein product is CASSLHSWPNEKLFF.

The rearrangement links TRBV12-3 or TRBV12-4 to TRBJ2-3; D is possibly TRBD2 (6 bases). The CDR3 runs 13 residues. Trimming took 2 bases from V and 5 from J, leaving 8 bases between them. In nucleotides, the CDR3 is TGTGCCAGCAGTTTAACTAGCCGAGATACGCAGTATTTT. Translated, it gives CASSLTSRDTQYF.

This clone was recorded once. This chain links TRBV6-2 or TRBV6-3 with TRBJ2-7; the D gene is possibly TRBD1 (5 bases). The V end lost 5 bases, the J end lost 2 bases, and 16 bases lay between the germline ends. This CDR3 comprises 15 residues. Germline lookup yields CDR1 MNHEY and CDR2 SVGEGT. The CDR3 here is CASSRPIQETYEQYF. The CDR3 coding sequence is TGTGCCAGCAGTCGTCCCATACAGGAAACCTACGAGCAGTACTTC.

The chain's CDR3 is CASSQVWLAGGFLAKNIQYF. The CDR3 DNA follows: TGCGCCAGCAGCCAAGTATGGCTAGCGGGGGGGTTTTTAGCCAAAAACATTCAGTACTTC. The chain links TRBV4-3 to TRBJ2-4; TRBD2 agrees at 12 bases. The CDR3 is made up of 20 amino acids. Germline CDR1 is LGHNA and CDR2 is YSLEER. V gave up 1 base and J gave up 0 bases; unmatched junction bases: 10.